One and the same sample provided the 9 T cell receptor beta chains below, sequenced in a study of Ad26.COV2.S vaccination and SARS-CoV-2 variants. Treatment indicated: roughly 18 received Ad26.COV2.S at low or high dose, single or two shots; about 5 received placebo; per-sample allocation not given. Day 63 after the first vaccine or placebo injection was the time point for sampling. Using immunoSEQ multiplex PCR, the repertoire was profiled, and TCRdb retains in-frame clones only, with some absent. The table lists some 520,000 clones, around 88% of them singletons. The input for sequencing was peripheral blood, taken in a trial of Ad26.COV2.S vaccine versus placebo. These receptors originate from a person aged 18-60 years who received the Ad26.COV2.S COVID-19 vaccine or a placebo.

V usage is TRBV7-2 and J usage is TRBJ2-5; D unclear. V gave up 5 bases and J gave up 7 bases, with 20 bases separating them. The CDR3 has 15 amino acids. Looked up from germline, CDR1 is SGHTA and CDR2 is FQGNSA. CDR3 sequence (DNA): TGTGCCAGCAGCCCTACCGGGCTAACTCCAGGGACCCAGTACTTC. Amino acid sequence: CASSPTGLTPGTQYF.

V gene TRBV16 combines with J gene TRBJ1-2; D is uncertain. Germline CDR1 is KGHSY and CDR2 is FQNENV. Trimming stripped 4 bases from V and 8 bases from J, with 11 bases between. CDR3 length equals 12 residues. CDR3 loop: CASSPTYAGYTF. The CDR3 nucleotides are TGTGCCAGCAGCCCAACTTACGCGGGCTACACCTTC.

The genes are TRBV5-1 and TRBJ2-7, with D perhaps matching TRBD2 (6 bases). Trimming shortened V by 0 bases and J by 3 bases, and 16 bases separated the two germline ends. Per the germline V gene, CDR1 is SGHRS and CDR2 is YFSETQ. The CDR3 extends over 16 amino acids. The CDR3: CASSLVLGSGHYEQYF. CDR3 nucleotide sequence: TGCGCCAGCAGCTTGGTTTTAGGTAGCGGACACTACGAGCAGTACTTC.

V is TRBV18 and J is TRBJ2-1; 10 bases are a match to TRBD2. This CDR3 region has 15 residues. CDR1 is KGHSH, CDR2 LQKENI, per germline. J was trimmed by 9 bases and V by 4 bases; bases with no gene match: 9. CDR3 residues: CASSRSSGSEIEQFF. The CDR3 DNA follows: TGTGCCAGCTCACGATCTAGCGGGAGTGAAATTGAGCAGTTCTTC.

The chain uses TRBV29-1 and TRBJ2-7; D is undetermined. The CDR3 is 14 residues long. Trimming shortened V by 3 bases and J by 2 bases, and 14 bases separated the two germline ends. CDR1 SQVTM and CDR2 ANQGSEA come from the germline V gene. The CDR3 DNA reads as TGCAGCGTTGAGTCCAGGAGCCACCCCTACGAGCAGTACTTC. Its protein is CSVESRSHPYEQYF.

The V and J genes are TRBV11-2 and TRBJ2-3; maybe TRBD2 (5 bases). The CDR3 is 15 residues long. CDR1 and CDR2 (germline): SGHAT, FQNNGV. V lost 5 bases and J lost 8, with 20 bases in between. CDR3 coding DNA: TGTGCCAGCAGCCTTAATTCAGGCGGAGGCGGTACGCAGTATTTT. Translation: CASSLNSGGGGTQYF.

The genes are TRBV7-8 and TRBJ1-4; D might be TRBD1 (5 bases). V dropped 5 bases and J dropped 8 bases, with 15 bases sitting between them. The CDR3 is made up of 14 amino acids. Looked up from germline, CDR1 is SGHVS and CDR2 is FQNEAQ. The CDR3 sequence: CASSPEGLNEKLFF. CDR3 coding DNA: TGTGCCAGCAGCCCCGAGGGACTAAACGAAAAACTGTTTTTT.

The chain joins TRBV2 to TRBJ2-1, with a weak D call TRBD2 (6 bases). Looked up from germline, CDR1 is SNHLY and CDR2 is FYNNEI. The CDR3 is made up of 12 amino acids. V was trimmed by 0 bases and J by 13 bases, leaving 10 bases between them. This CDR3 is CASSEAGGGQFF. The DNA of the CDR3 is TGTGCCAGCAGTGAAGCGGGGGGAGGCCAGTTCTTC.

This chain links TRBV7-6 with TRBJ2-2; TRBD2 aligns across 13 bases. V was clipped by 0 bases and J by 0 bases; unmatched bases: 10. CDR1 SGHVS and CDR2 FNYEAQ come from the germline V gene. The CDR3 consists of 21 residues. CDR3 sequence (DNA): TGTGCCAGCAGCTTAGCCGAGCCGACTAGCGGGAGGTATTCGAACACCGGGGAGCTGTTTTTT. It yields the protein CASSLAEPTSGRYSNTGELFF. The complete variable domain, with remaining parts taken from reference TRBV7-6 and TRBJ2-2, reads GAGVSQSPRYKVTKRGQDVALRCDPISGHVSLYWYRQALGQGPEFLTYFNYEAQQDKSGLPNDRFSAERPEGSISTLTIQRTEQRDSAMYRCASSLAEPTSGRYSNTGELFFGEGSRLTVL.